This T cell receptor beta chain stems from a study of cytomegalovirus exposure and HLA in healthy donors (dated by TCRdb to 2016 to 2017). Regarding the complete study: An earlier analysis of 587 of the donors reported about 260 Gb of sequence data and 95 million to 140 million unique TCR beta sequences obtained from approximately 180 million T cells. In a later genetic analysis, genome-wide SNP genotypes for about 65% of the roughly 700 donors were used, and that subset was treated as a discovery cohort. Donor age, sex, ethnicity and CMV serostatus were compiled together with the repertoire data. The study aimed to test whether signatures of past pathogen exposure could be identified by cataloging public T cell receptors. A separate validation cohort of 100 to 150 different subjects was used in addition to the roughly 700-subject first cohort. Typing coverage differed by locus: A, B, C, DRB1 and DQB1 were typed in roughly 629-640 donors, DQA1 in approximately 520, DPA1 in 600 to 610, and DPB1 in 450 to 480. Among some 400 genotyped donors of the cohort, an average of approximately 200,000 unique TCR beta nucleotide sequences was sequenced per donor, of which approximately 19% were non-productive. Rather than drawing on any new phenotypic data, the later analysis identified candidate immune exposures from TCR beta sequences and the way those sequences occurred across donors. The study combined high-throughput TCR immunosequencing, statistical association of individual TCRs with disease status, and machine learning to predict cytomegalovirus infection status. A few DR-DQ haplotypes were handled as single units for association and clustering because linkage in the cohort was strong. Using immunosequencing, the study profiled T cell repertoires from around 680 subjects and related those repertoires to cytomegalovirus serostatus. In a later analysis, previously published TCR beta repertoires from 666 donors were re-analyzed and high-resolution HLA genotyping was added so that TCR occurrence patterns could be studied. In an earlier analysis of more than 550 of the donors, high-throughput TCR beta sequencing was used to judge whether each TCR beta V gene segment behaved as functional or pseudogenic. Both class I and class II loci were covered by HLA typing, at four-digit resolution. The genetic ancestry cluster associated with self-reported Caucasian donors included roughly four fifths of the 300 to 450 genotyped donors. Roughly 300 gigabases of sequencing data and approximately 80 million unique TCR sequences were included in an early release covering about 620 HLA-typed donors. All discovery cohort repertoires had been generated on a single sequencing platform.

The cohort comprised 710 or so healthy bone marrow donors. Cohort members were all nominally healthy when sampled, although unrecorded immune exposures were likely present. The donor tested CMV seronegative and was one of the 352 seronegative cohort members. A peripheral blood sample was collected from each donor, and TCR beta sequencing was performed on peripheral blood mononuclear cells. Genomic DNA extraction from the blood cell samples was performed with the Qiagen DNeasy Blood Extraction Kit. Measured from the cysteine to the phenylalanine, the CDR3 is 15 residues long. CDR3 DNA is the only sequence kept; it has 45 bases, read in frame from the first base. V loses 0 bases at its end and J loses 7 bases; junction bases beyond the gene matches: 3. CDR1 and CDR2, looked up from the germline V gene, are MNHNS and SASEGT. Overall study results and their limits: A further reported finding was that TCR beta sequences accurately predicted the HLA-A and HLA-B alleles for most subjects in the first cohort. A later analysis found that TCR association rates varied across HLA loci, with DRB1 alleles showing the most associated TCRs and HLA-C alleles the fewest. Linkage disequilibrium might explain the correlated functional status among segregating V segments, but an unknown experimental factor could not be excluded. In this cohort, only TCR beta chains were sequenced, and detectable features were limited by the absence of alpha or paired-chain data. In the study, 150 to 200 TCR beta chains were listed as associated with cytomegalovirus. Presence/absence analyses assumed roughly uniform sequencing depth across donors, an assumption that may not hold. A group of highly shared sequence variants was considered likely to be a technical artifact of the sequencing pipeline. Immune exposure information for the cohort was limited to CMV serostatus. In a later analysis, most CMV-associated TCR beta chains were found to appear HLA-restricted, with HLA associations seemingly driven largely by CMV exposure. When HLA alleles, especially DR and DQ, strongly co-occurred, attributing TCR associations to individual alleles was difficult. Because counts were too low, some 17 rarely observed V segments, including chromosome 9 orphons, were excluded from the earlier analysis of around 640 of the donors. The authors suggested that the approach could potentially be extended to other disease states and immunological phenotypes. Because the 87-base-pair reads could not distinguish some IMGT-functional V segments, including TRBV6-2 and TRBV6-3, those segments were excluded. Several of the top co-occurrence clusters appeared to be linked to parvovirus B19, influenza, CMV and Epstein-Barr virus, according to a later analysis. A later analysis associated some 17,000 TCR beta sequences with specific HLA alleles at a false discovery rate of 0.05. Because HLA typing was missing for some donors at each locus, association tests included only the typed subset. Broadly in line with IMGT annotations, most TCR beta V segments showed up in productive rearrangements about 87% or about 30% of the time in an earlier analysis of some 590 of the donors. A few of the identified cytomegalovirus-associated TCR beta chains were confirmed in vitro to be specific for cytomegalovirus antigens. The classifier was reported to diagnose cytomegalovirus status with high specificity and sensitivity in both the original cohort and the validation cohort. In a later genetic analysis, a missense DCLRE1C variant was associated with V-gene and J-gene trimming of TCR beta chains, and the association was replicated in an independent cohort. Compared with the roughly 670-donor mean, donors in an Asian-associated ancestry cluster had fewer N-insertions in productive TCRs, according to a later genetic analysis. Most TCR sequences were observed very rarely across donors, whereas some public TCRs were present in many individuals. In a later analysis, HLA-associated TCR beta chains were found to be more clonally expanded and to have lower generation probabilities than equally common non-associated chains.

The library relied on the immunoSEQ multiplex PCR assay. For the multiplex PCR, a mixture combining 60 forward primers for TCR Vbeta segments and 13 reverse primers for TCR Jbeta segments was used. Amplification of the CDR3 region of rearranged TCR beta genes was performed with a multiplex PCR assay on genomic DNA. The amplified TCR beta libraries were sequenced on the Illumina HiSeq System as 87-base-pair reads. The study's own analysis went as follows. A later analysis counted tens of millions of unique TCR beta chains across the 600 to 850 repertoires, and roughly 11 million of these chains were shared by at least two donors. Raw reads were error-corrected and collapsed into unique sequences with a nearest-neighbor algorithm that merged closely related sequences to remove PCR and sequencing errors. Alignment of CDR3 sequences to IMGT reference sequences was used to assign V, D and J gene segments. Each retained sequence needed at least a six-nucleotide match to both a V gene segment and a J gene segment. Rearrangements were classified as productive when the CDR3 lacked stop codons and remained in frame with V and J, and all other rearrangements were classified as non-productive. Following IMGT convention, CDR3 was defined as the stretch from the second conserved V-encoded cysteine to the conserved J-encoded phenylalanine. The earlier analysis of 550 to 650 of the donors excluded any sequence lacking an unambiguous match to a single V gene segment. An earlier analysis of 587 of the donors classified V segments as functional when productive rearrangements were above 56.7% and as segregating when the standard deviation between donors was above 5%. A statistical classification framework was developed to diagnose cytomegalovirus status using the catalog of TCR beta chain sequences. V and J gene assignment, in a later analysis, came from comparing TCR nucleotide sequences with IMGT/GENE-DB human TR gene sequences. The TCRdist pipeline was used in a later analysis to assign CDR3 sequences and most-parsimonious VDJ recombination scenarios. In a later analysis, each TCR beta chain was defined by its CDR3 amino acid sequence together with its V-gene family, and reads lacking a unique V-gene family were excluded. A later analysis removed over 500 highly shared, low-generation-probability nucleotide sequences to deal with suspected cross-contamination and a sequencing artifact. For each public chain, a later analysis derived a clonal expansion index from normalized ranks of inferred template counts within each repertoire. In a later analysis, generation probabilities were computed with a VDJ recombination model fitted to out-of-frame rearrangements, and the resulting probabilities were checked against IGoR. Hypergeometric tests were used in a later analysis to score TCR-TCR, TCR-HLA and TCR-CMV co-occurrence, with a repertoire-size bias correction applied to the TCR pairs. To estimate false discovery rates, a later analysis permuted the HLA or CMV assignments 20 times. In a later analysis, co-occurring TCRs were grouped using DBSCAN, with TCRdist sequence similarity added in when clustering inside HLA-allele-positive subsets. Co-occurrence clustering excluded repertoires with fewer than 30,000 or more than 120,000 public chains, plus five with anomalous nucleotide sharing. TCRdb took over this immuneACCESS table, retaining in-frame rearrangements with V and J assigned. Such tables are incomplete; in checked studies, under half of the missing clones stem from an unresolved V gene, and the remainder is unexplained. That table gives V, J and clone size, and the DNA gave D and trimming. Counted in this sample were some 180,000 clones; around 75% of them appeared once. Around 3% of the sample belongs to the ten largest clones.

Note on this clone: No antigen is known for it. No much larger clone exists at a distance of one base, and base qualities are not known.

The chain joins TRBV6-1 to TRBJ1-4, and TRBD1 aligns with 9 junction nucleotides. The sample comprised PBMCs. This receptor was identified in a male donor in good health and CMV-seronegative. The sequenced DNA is TGTGCCAGCAGTGAAGCGGGGACAGGGCTTGAAAAACTGTTTTTT. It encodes CASSEAGTGLEKLFF.